This T cell receptor (beta chain) was profiled in a study of control samples from healthy donors and cancer patients. V was pared by 3 bases and J by 2 bases, with 15 bases between. The CDR3 extends over 15 amino acids. Germline V gene sequence: CDR1 DFQATT, CDR2 SNEGSKA (reference sequence). Data came from immunoSEQ multiplex PCR; TCRdb stores just in-frame clones and leaves some out. The table includes tens of thousands of clones, 85% to 90% detected once. The chain combines TRBV20-1 with TRBJ2-3; D uncertain. The sequenced material came from blood. The clonotype was recovered from a man aged 45 to 65 in good health. The CDR3: CSASNSPIPTDTQYF. DNA for the CDR3: TGCAGTGCTAGTAATAGCCCCATCCCCACAGATACGCAGTATTTT.